This TCR beta chain was observed in a study of graft-versus-host responses after intestinal transplantation. Study at large: The whole recipient group had anti-thymocyte globulin induction followed by tacrolimus and steroids for about three years.

About this clone itself: Its cognate antigen is unknown.

Produced via immunoSEQ multiplex PCR; TCRdb's table is partial and in-frame only. The sample shows approximately 11,000 clones, about four fifths of them seen only once. Study-level results: GvH clones detected in recipient marrow included some appearing first in ileum or blood.

The TCR comes from a human patient who received an intestinal transplant, so some T cells may come from the graft donor. The sample was PBMCs, taken about 70 weeks after intestinal transplant.

The CDR3 here is CASSFGAGGSYEQYF. CDR3 DNA: TGTGCCAGCAGTTTTGGAGCGGGGGGGAGCTACGAGCAGTACTTC. The J gene is TRBJ2-7, the V gene TRBV27; 10 positions match TRBD2. The germline gives CDR1 MNHEY, CDR2 SMNVEV (reference sequence). The V and J ends lost 3 bases and 3 bases, in that order; junction bases with no gene match: 5. The CDR3 length is 15 residues.